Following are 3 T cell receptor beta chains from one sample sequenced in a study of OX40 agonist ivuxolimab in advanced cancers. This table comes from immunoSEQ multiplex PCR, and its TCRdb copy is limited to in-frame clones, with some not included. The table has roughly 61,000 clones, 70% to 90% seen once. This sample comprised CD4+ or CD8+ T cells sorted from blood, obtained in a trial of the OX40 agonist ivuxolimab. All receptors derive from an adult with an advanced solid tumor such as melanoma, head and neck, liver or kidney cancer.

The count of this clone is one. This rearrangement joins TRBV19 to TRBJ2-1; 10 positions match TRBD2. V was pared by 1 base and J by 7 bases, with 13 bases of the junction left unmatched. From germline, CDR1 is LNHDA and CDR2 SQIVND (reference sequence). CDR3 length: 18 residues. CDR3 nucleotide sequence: TGTGCCAGTAGTATAGCCCCCCTCCTAGCGGGGGCTTGGAATGAGCAGTTCTTC. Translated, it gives CASSIAPLLAGAWNEQFF.

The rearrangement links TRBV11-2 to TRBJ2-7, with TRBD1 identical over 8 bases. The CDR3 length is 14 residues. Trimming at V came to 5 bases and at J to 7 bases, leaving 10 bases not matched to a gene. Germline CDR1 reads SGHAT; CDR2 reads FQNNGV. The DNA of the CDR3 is TGTGCCAGCAGCCCGAGGACAGGGCGTCGGGAGCAGTACTTC. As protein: CASSPRTGRREQYF.

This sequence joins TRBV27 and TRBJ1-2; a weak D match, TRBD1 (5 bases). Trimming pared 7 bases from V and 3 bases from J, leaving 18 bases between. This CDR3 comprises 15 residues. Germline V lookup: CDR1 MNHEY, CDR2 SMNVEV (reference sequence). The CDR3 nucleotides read TGTGCCAGCAAAAGGGGAGGGACCGGCGACTATGGCTACACCTTC. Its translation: CASKRGGTGDYGYTF.